These 8 T cell receptor beta chains share one sample of origin, sequenced in a study of the immune and genomic landscape of osteosarcoma. Osteosarcoma specimens were post-treatment primary, local recurrence and metastasis tumors from poor-prognosis patients. Sequencing used immunoSEQ multiplex PCR; TCRdb keeps in-frame clones, though not all of them. Among about 5,900 clones listed, 55% to 75% were seen once. What was sequenced was osteosarcoma tumor tissue from the lung. All receptors derive from a human donor with osteosarcoma.

This clone was picked up a small number of times. The V and J genes are TRBV11-2 and TRBJ1-5; 7 nucleotides match TRBD1. The CDR3 runs 13 residues. Germline V gene data show CDR1 as SGHAT and CDR2 as FQNNGV. Germline trimming cut 4 bases from V and 11 bases from J; bases unmatched to any gene: 8. The CDR3 sequence: CASSSSRTGTQHF. The CDR3 DNA reads TGTGCCAGCAGCTCAAGCCGGACAGGCACCCAGCATTTT.

This chain connects TRBV19 to TRBJ2-4, with 9 nucleotides matching TRBD1. This CDR3 has 15 residues. CDR1 and CDR2 from the germline V gene are LNHDA and SQIVND (reference sequence). The trim removed 3 bases at V and 5 bases at J, leaving 5 bases unmatched. This chain's CDR3 is CASSIRGTGQNIQYF. CDR3 nucleotide sequence: TGTGCCAGTAGTATTCGCGGGACAGGGCAAAACATTCAGTACTTC.

The chain carries TRBV5-4 and TRBJ2-1; 8 nucleotides line up with TRBD1. V lost 4 bases and J lost 4; bases outside the gene matches: 7. Germline-derived CDR1 and CDR2 are SGHNT and YYREEE (reference sequence). This CDR3 region has 15 residues. The CDR3 DNA follows: TGTGCCAGCAGCCCGGGACAGGACGTATACAATGAGCAGTTCTTC. Encoded protein: CASSPGQDVYNEQFF.

The chain links TRBV5-1 to TRBJ2-5; TRBD2 might be the D (5 bases). Germline V gene sequence: CDR1 SGHRS, CDR2 YFSETQ. This CDR3 comprises 17 residues. Trimming removed 6 bases from V and 5 bases from J, with 26 bases in between. In DNA, the CDR3 is TGCGCCAGCACCACTACATCGGACTGGTTTGGGGTGGAGACCCAGTACTTC. Protein: CASTTTSDWFGVETQYF. The full variable domain, in which reference TRBV5-1 and TRBJ2-5 provide the parts outside the CDR3, is KAGVTQTPRYLIKTRGQQVTLSCSPISGHRSVSWYQQTPGQGLQFLFEYFSETQRNKGNFPGRFSGRQFSNSRSEMNVSTLELGDSALYLCASTTTSDWFGVETQYFGPGTRLLVL.

The chain links TRBV5-6 to TRBJ2-5; tentative D call: TRBD1 (6 bases). The CDR3 contains 12 residues. CDR1 and CDR2 (germline): SGHDT, YYEEEE. The V gene lost 2 bases and the J gene lost 5 bases, with 7 bases spanning the gap. The CDR3 DNA follows: TGTGCCAGCAGCTTTACAGGGGAGACCCAGTACTTC. Translation gives CASSFTGETQYF.

This clone was counted a few times. This chain connects TRBV10-3 to TRBJ1-1; D not resolved. Trimming took off 0 bases at V and 0 bases at J, with 8 bases between the two ends. This CDR3 is built from 15 residues. Germline assignment: CDR1 ENHRY and CDR2 SYGVKD. The DNA for the CDR3 is TGTGCCATCAGTGAGTCGCAGGATCTGAACACTGAAGCTTTCTTT. This sequence encodes CAISESQDLNTEAFF.

The chain has TRBV4-3 and TRBJ1-2; D call uncertain. Trimming left V 0 bases short and J 0 bases short, with 11 bases between. This CDR3 has 16 amino acids. The germline V gene has CDR1 LGHNA and CDR2 YSLEER. The DNA of the CDR3 is TGCGCCAGCAGCCAAGAATGGGTGGCGGCTAACTATGGCTACACCTTC. It encodes CASSQEWVAANYGYTF.

As DNA, the CDR3 is TGTGCCAGCAGCTTAGTCCCACTAGCGAGCGCGGGGAGGGAGCAGTTCTTC. It is translated as CASSLVPLASAGREQFF. V is TRBV11-2 and J is TRBJ2-1; TRBD2 matches at 7 bases. This CDR3 contains 17 residues. In germline, CDR1 is SGHAT, CDR2 FQNNGV. Unmatched junction bases numbered 16, after V lost 1 base and J lost 10 bases. The complete variable domain, with remaining parts taken from reference TRBV11-2 and TRBJ2-1, reads EAGVAQSPRYKIIEKRQSVAFWCNPISGHATLYWYQQILGQGPKLLIQFQNNGVVDDSQLPKDRFSAERLKGVDSTLKIQPAKLEDSAVYLCASSLVPLASAGREQFFGPGTRLTVL.